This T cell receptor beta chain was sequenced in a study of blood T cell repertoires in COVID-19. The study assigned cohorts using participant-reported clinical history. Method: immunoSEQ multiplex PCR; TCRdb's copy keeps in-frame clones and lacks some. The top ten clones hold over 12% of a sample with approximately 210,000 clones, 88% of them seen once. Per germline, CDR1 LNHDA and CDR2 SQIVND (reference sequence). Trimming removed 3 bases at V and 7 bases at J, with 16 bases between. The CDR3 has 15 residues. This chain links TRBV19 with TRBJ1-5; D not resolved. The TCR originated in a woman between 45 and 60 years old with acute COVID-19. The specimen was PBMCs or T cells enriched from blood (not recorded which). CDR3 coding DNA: TGTGCCAGTAGTATCGACCCCAAGTGGGAGCAGCCCCAGCATTTT. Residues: CASSIDPKWEQPQHF.